This entry describes one TCR beta chain. The method was immunoSEQ multiplex PCR; TCRdb's version includes in-frame clones alone and lacks a portion of them. The sample comprises 550,000 to 750,000 clones, roughly nine tenths of which are singletons, and 24% rests with the top ten. CD45RO-negative, CCR7-selected cells formed the naive CD8 fraction, which excluded terminally differentiated effector memory CD45RA+ cells. Looked up from germline, CDR1 is MNHEY and CDR2 is SMNVEV (reference sequence). The CDR3 is made up of 15 amino acids. J gave up 2 bases and V 4 bases, and 2 bases lay outside the gene matches. The data were obtained in a study of shared clonotypes between healthy human individuals.

The chain recombines TRBV27 with TRBJ1-5, with 10 bases matching TRBD1. Sequencing was carried out using naive CD8+ T cells sorted from blood. The TCR comes from a young man in good health. Here the CDR3 reads CASSYGTGGNQPQHF. The CDR3, as DNA: TGTGCCAGCAGTTATGGGACAGGGGGCAATCAGCCCCAGCATTTT.